The 5 T cell receptor beta chains below all came from one sample that was sequenced in a study of shared clonotypes between healthy human individuals. This table comes from immunoSEQ multiplex PCR, and its TCRdb copy is limited to in-frame clones, with some not included. The data show fewer than 400,000 clones, with approximately 74% seen just once and approximately 10% held by the top ten. Sequencing was performed on memory CD4+ T cells sorted from blood. Subset described: CD45RA-negative fraction. All receptors come from a man younger than 45 in good health.

The chain recombines TRBV7-3 with TRBJ2-1; 8 nucleotides agree with TRBD2. The CDR3 spans 15 residues. CDR1 SGHTA and CDR2 FQGTGA come from the germline V gene. V lost 3 bases, J lost 2 bases, and 3 bases stayed unmatched. The chain's CDR3 is CASSLAGGTYNEQFF. CDR3 bases: TGTGCCAGCAGCTTGGCGGGAGGAACCTACAATGAGCAGTTCTTC.

Remarks on this clone: The sample carries other DNA sequences with the same CDR3. This chain connects TRBV25-1 to TRBJ1-1; 10 nucleotides line up with TRBD1. V lost 5 bases to trimming and J lost 4 bases; unmatched junction nucleotides: 1. Per the germline V gene, CDR1 is MGHDK and CDR2 is SYGVNS. This CDR3 region has 13 residues. The CDR3 reads CASSRTGGTEAFF. The CDR3 DNA is TGTGCCAGCAGTCGGACAGGGGGCACTGAAGCTTTCTTT.

The V and J genes are TRBV27 and TRBJ2-7, with no clear D. The germline V and J ends were trimmed by 7 bases and 0 bases, with 10 bases remaining between them. The CDR3 runs to 13 residues. The V gene's germline CDR1 is MNHEY and CDR2 SMNVEV (reference sequence). CDR3 amino acids: CASTLPGSYEQYF. The CDR3, as DNA: TGTGCCAGCACCCTACCGGGCTCCTACGAGCAGTACTTC.

The chain couples TRBV7-9 to TRBJ2-7; tentatively, D is TRBD1 (6 bases). V lost 2 bases and J lost 5, with 19 bases in between. CDR1 is SEHNR, CDR2 FQNEAQ, per germline (reference sequence). The CDR3 covers 16 residues. The CDR3 DNA is TGTGCCAGCAGCTTAAGGTTTTGGCAGGGGTCCGACGAGCAGTACTTC. Protein: CASSLRFWQGSDEQYF.

This clone was seen once. This chain uses TRBV19 with TRBJ1-2; 7 bases agree with TRBD1. Germline V gene sequence: CDR1 LNHDA, CDR2 SQIVND (reference sequence). The CDR3 has 15 residues. With 6 bases clipped from V and 0 bases from J, the junction kept 7 bases outside the gene matches. In DNA, the CDR3 is TGTGCCAGTAGCACCTCTGGGACAGCTAACTATGGCTACACCTTC. Translated: CASSTSGTANYGYTF.